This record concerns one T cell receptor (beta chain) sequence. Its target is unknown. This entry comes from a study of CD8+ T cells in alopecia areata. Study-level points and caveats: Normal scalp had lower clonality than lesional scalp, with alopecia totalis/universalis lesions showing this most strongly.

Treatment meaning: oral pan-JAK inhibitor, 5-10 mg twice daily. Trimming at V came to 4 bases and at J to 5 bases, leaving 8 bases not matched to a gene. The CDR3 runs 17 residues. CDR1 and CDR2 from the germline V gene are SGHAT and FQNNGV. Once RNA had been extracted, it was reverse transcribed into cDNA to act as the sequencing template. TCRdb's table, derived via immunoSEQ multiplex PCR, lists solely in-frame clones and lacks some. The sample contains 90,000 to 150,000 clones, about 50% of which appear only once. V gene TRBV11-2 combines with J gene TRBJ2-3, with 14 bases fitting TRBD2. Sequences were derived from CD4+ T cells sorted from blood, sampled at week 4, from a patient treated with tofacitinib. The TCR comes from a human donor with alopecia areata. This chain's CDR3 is CASSSPLTSGRGDTQYF. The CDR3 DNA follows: TGTGCCAGCAGCTCTCCCTTGACTAGCGGGAGGGGAGATACGCAGTATTTT.